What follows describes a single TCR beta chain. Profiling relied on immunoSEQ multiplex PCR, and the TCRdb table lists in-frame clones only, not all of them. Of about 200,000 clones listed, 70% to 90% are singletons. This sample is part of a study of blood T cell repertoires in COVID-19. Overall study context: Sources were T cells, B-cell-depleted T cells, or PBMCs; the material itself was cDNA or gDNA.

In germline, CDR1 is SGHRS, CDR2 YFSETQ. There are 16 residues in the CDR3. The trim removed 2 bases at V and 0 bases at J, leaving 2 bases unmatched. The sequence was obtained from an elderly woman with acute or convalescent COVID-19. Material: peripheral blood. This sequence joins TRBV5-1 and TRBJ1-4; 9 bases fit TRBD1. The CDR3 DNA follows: TGCGCCAGCAGCTTACAGGGGGCAGCAACTAATGAAAAACTGTTTTTT. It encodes CASSLQGAATNEKLFF.